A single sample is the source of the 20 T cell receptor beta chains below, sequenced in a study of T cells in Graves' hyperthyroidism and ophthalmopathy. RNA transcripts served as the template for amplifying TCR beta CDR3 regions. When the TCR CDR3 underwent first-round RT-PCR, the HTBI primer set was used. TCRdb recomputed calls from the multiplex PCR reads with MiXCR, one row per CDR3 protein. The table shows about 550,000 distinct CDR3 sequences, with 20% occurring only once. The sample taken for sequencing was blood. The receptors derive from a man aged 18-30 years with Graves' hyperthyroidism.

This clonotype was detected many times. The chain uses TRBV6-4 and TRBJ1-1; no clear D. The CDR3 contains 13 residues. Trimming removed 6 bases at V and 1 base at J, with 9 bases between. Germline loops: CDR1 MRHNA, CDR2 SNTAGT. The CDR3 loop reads CASREDGNTEAFF. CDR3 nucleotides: TGTGCCAGCAGGGAAGACGGGAACACTGAAGCTTTCTTT.

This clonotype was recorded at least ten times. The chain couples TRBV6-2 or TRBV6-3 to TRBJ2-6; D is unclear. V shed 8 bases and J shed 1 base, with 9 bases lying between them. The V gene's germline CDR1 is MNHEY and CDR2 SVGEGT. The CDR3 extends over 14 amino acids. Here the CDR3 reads CASWPGSGANVLTF. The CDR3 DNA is TGTGCCAGCTGGCCCGGGTCTGGGGCCAACGTCCTGACTTTC.

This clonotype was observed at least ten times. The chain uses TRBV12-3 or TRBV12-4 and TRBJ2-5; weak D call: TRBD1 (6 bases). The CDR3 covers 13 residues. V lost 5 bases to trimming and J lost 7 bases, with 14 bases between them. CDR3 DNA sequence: TGTGCCAGCAGTACTGGGACATCGGGGACCCAGTACTTC. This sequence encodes CASSTGTSGTQYF.

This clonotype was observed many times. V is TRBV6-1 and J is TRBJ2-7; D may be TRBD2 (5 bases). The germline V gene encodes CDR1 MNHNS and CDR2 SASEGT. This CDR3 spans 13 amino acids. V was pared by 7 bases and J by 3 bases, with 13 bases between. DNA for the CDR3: TGTGCCAGCATGAGGACTTCCGGCTACGAGCAGTACTTC. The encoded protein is CASMRTSGYEQYF.

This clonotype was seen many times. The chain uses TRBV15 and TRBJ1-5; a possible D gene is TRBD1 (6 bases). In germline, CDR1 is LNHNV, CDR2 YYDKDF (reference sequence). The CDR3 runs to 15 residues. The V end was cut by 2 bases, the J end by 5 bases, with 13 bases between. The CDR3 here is CATSRRKQGDQPQHF. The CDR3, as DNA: TGTGCCACCAGCAGACGGAAACAGGGAGATCAGCCCCAGCATTTT.

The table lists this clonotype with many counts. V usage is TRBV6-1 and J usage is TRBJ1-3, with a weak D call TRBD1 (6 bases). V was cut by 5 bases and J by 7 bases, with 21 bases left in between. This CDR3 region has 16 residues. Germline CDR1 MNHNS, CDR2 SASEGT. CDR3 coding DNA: TGTGCCAGCAGTCCCCTTGGGGGGCCAACGGTGAACACCATATATTTT. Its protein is CASSPLGGPTVNTIYF.

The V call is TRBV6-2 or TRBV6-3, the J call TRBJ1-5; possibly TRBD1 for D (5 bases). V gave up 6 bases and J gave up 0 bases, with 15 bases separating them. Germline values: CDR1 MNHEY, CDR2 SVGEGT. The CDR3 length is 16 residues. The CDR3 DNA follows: TGTGCCAGCAGAGAAACCCAGGGAAATAGCAATCAGCCCCAGCATTTT. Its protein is CASRETQGNSNQPQHF.

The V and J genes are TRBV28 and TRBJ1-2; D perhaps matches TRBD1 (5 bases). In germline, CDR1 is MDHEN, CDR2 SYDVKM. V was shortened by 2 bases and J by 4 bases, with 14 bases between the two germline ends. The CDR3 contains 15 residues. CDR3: CASSLQGPARYGYTF. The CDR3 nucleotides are TGTGCCAGCAGTTTACAGGGACCAGCTCGCTATGGCTACACCTTC.

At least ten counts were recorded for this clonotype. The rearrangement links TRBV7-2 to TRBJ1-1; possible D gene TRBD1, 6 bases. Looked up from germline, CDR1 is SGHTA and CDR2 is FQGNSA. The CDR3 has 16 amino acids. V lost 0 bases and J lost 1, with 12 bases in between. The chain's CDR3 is CASSLARQGKNTEAFF. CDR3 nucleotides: TGTGCCAGCAGCTTAGCAAGGCAGGGGAAGAACACTGAAGCTTTCTTT.

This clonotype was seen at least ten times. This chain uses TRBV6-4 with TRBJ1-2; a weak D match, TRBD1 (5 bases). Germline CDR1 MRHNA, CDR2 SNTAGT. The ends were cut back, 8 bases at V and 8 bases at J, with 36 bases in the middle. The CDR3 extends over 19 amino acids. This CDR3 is CASSQYPTSFEPRRGGYTF. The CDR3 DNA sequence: TGTGCCAGCTCACAATACCCGACCTCTTTTGAACCGAGGCGGGGCGGCTACACCTTC.

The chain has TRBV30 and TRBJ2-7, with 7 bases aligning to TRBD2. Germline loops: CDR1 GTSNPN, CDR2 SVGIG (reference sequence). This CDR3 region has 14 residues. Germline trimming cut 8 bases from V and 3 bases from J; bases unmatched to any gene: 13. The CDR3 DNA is TGTGCCCCACCCGGACTAGTAGGTGGCTACGAGCAGTACTTC. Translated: CAPPGLVGGYEQYF.

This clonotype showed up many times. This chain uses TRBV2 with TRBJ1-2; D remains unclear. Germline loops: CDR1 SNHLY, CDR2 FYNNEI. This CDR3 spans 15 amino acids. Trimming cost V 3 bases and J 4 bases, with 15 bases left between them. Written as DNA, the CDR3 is TGTGCCAGCAGTGAGGGTGTAGGCACCATCTATGGCTACACCTTC. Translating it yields CASSEGVGTIYGYTF.

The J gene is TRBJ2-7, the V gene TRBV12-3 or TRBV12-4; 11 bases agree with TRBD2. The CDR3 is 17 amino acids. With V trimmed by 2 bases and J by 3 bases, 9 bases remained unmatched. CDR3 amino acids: CASSLILAGGRNYEQYF. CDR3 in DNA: TGTGCCAGCAGTTTAATCCTAGCGGGAGGACGGAACTACGAGCAGTACTTC.

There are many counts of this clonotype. This CDR3 is CSARWRQIRPLTEAFF. The CDR3 DNA follows: TGCAGTGCTAGATGGCGACAGATACGGCCTTTGACTGAAGCTTTCTTT. The chain couples TRBV20-1 to TRBJ1-1; a possible D gene is TRBD1 (5 bases). V lost 2 bases to trimming and J lost 5 bases, with 21 bases between them. Germline CDR1 reads DFQATT; CDR2 reads SNEGSKA (reference sequence). This CDR3 region has 16 residues.

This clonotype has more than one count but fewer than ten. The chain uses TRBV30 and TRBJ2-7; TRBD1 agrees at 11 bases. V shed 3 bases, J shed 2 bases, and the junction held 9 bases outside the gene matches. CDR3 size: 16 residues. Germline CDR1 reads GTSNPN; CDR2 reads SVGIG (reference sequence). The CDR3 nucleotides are TGTGCCTGGAGAGGTACCGGGACAGGGGGTCCCTACGAGCAGTACTTC. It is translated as CAWRGTGTGGPYEQYF.

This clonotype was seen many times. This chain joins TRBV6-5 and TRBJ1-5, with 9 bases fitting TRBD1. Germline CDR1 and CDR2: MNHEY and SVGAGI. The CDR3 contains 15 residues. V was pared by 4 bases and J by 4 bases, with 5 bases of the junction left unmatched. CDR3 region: CASSSSGTGNQPQHF. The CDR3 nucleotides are TGTGCCAGCAGTTCCTCCGGGACAGGGAATCAGCCCCAGCATTTT.

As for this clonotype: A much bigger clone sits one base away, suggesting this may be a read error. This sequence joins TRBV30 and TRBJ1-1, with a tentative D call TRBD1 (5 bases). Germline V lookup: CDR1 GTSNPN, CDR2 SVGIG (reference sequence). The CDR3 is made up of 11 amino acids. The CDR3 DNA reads TGTGCCGGGGCGGTGAACTCTGAAGCTTTCTTT. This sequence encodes CAGAVNSEAFF.

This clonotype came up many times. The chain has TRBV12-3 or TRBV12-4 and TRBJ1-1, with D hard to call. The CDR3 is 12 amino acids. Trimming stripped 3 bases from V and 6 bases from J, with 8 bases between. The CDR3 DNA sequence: TGTGCCAGCAGTTTGGGCGGCTCTGAAGCTTTCTTT. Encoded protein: CASSLGGSEAFF.

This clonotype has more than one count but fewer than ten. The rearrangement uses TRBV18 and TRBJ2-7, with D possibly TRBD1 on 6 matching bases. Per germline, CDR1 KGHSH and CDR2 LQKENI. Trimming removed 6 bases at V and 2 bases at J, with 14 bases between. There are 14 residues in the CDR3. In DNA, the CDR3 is TGTGCCAGCTCCGTCCAGGGGCTTCCCTACGAGCAGTACTTC. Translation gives CASSVQGLPYEQYF.

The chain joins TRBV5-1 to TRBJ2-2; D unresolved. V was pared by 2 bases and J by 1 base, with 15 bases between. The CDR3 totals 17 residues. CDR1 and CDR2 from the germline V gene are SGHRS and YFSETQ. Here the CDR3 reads CASSFPKPDGNTGELFF. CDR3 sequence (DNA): TGCGCCAGCAGCTTCCCGAAACCGGACGGGAACACCGGGGAGCTGTTTTTT.